This T cell receptor beta chain derives from a study of shared clonotypes between healthy human individuals. Study at large: Donors, aged 18 to 49, were a couple of women and a few men. Each donor's CD4 naive and CD4 memory cells filled three plates apiece, CD8 naive two, and CD8 memory one.

Profiling relied on immunoSEQ multiplex PCR, and the TCRdb table lists in-frame clones only, not all of them. The sample has more than 1,200,000 clones, 98% seen once. V lost 6 bases and J 10 bases, leaving 12 bases between the germline ends. Looked up from germline, CDR1 is KGHSH and CDR2 is LQKENI. The CDR3 covers 12 residues. Points from the study as a whole: For naive CD4 cells, 4% to 6% of clonotypes were shared across several donors. Shared clonotypes across all four donors exceeded non-shared ones in generation probability.

As to this clone: Its antigen is not known.

This clonotype was sampled from a man aged 30 to 39 in good health. This rearrangement joins TRBV18 to TRBJ2-2, with a tentative D call TRBD2 (5 bases). The sequencing input was naive CD4+ T cells sorted from blood. Indicated subset: CD45RA+ positively selected. CDR3 bases: TGTGCCAGCTCCCCTCTAGCCGCGGAGCTGTTTTTT. Translating it yields CASSPLAAELFF.